This entry is about one T cell receptor (beta chain). Its antigen remains unidentified. J gave up 6 bases and V 3 bases, and 9 bases lay outside the gene matches. Germline loops: CDR1 KGHDR, CDR2 SFDVKD. The CDR3 length is 15 residues. This entry is derived from a study of identical twins. Notes on the study in general: Twin-shared out-of-frame alpha sequences were enriched for low generation probability. In drawing conclusions, the study used cross-sectional statistical analysis and did not follow the same donors. For cord blood, abundant beta clonotypes had fewer insertions, unlike memory repertoires, which showed none.

It was template switching that added a universal primer site, and there were unique molecular identifiers on the cDNA. TCRdb used MiXCR to reprocess the 5' RACE reads, holding one entry per CDR3 protein. The data show about 460,000 distinct CDR3 sequences, with over 12% seen just once and about 0.52% held by the top ten. The data also belong to a second study, concerning yellow fever vaccine responses in identical twins.

The rearrangement joins TRBV24-1 to TRBJ2-7, with 8 bases fitting TRBD1. The source of this sequence is a woman younger than 30 in good health. Sequenced sample: CD4+ T cells sorted from blood. The CDR3 protein is CATSDPAGTGSEQYF. Here the CDR3 DNA reads TGTGCCACCAGTGATCCGGCCGGGACAGGTAGCGAGCAGTACTTC.